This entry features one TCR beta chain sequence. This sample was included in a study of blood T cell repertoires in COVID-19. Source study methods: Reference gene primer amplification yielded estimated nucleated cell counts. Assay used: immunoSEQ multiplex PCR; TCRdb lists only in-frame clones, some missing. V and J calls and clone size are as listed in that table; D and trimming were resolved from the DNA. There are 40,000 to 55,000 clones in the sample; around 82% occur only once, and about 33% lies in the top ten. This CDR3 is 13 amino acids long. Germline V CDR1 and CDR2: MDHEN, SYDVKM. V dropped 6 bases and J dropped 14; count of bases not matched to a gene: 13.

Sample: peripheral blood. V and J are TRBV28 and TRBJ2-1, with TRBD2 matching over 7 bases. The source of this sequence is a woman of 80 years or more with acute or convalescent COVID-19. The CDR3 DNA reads TGTGCCAGCAGAATAGGGACTACCAGACCGGAGTTCTTC. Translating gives CASRIGTTRPEFF.